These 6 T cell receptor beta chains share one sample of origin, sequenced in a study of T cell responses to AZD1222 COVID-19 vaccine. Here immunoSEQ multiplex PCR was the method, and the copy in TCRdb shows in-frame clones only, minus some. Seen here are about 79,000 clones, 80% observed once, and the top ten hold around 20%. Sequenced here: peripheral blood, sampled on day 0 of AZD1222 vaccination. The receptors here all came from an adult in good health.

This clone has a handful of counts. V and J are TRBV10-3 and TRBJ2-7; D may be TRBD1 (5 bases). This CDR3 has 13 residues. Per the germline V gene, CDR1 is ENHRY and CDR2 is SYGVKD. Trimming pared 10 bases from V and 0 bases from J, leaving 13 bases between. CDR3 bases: TGTGCCACCGCGAGGACAAACTCCTACGAGCAGTACTTC. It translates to CATARTNSYEQYF.

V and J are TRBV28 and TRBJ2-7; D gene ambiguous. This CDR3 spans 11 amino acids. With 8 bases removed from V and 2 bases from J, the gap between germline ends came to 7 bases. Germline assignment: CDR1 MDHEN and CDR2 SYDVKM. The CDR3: CASSWTYEQYF. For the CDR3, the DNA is TGTGCCAGCTCCTGGACCTACGAGCAGTACTTC.

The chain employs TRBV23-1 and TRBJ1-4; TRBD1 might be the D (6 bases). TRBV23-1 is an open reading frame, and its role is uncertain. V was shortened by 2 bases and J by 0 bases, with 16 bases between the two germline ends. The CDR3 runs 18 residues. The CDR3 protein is CASSQLDKDRTTNEKLFF. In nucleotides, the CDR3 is TGCGCCAGCAGTCAACTCGATAAAGACAGGACAACTAATGAAAAACTGTTTTTT.

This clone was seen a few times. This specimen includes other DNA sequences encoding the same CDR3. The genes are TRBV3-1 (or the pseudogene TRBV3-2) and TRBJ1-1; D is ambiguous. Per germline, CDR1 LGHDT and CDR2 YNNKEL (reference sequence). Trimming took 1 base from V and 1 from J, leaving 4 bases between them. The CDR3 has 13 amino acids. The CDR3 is CASSQGGNTEAFF. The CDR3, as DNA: TGTGCCAGCAGCCAAGGGGGGAACACTGAAGCTTTCTTT.

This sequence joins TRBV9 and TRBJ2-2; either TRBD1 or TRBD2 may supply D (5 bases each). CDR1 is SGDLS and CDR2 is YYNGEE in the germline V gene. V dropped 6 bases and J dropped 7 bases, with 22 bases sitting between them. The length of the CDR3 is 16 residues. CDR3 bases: TGTGCCAGCACCTCCACAGACGGGACGGCGGGCGGGGAGCTGTTTTTT. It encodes CASTSTDGTAGGELFF.

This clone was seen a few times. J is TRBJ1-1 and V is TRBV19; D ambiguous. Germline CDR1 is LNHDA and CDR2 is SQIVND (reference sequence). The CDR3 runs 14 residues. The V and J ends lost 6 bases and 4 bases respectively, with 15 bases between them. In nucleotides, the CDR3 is TGTGCCAGTAGCCTTAGAGACCTGGGCACTGAAGCTTTCTTT. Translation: CASSLRDLGTEAFF.